This T cell receptor (beta chain) appears in the sequencing data of a study of CD8+ T cells in alopecia areata. Study findings and constraints: Clonality in lesional scalp, especially alopecia totalis/universalis, exceeded that of normal scalp.

Alopecia areata patients gave lesional scalp punch biopsies and peripheral blood samples. Sorting separated CD4+ and CD8+ T cells out of PBMCs. Regarding this clone: Its antigen is as yet unknown.

TCR sequencing used cDNA made by reverse transcription of extracted RNA. The data were produced by immunoSEQ multiplex PCR, yet TCRdb's version contains in-frame clones alone and is incomplete. The table includes hundreds of thousands of clones, approximately 52% detected once. V lost 0 bases, J lost 4 bases, and 1 base lay in between. Looked up from germline, CDR1 is LNHNV and CDR2 is YYDKDF (reference sequence). This CDR3 has 11 amino acids. This chain links TRBV15 with TRBJ2-7; D remains ambiguous. This receptor was identified in a human donor with alopecia areata. Source: CD4+ T cells sorted from blood, taken at week 0. The CDR3 DNA reads TGTGCCACCAGCAGAGAGTACGAGCAGTACTTC. Amino acids: CATSREYEQYF.